A single sample gave rise to the 24 T cell receptor beta chains below, sequenced in a study of blood T cell repertoires in COVID-19. TCRdb keeps only in-frame clones here, not all; method: immunoSEQ multiplex PCR. The data contain around 150,000 clones, 87% of them singletons. The source material was peripheral blood. These receptor sequences come from a woman aged 60-70 years who had recovered from COVID-19.

The rearrangement joins TRBV2 to TRBJ1-2; a weak D match, TRBD1 (5 bases). Trimming took off 3 bases at V and 9 bases at J, with 14 bases between the two ends. There are 13 residues in the CDR3. Per germline, CDR1 SNHLY and CDR2 FYNNEI. The CDR3 here is CASSDRVRSSYTF. CDR3 DNA sequence: TGTGCCAGCAGTGACAGGGTTAGAAGTAGCTACACCTTC. Full variable domain (rest looked up from reference TRBV2 and TRBJ1-2): EPEVTQTPSHQVTQMGQEVILRCVPISNHLYFYWYRQILGQKVEFLVSFYNNEISEKSEIFDDQFSVERPDGSNFTLKIRSTKLEDSAMYFCASSDRVRSSYTFGSGTRLTVV.

V gene TRBV18 combines with J gene TRBJ1-4; D not resolved. The CDR3 is 17 amino acids. Germline assignment: CDR1 KGHSH and CDR2 LQKENI. With 4 bases removed from V and 5 bases from J, the gap between germline ends came to 20 bases. The chain's CDR3 is CASSRPSDGVRNEKLFF. CDR3 sequence (DNA): TGTGCCAGCTCACGACCGAGCGACGGAGTGCGGAATGAAAAACTGTTTTTT.

The chain employs TRBV24-1 and TRBJ2-3, with 9 positions matching TRBD2. V gave up 3 bases and J gave up 5 bases; unmatched junction bases: 5. CDR1 and CDR2 (germline): KGHDR, SFDVKD. The CDR3 has 15 amino acids. As DNA, the CDR3 is TGTGCCACCAGTGATCCGCGGGGGGGCATAGATACGCAGTATTTT. The encoded protein is CATSDPRGGIDTQYF.

The rearrangement links TRBV2 to TRBJ2-1; the match to TRBD2 covers 9 bases. CDR3 size: 15 residues. J was trimmed by 3 bases and V by 4 bases; bases with no gene match: 4. Germline lookup yields CDR1 SNHLY and CDR2 FYNNEI. DNA for the CDR3: TGTGCCAGCAGTGCCTCGCGGGGGGGCTACAATGAGCAGTTCTTC. Its protein product is CASSASRGGYNEQFF.

This rearrangement joins TRBV7-9 to TRBJ1-5; the match to TRBD1 covers 8 bases. The ends lost 4 bases at V and 7 bases at J; junction bases unmatched: 6. From germline, CDR1 is SEHNR and CDR2 FQNEAQ (reference sequence). The CDR3 spans 14 residues. CDR3 nucleotides: TGTGCCAGCAGCTCAGACAGGGGCGGGCAGCCCCAGCATTTT. Its protein is CASSSDRGGQPQHF.

V gene TRBV9 combines with J gene TRBJ2-3, with D possibly being TRBD2 (6 bases). CDR1 is SGDLS and CDR2 is YYNGEE in the germline V gene. Trimming removed 3 bases at V and 3 bases at J, with 20 bases between. This CDR3 is built from 17 residues. CDR3: CASSGQISNRGTDTQYF. The CDR3 bases are TGTGCCAGCAGCGGCCAAATTAGCAACCGGGGGACAGATACGCAGTATTTT. The full variable domain, in which reference TRBV9 and TRBJ2-3 provide the parts outside the CDR3, is DSGVTQTPKHLITATGQRVTLRCSPRSGDLSVYWYQQSLDQGLQFLIQYYNGEERAKGNILERFSAQQFPDLHSELNLSSLELGDSALYFCASSGQISNRGTDTQYFGPGTRLTVL.

The V and J genes are TRBV2 and TRBJ1-6, with D maybe TRBD1 (6 bases). The V and J ends lost 7 bases and 6 bases respectively, with 16 bases between them. This CDR3 has 15 residues. Germline V gives CDR1 SNHLY, CDR2 FYNNEI. This CDR3 reads CASNSLGQSNSPLHF. Written as DNA, the CDR3 is TGTGCCAGCAATAGCCTAGGACAGTCTAATTCACCCCTCCACTTT.

V usage is TRBV18 and J usage is TRBJ1-5; 7 bases line up with TRBD1. This CDR3 spans 13 amino acids. Trimming took 3 bases from V and 5 from J; bases not matched to a gene: 1. Germline V gene lookup returns CDR1 KGHSH and CDR2 LQKENI. CDR3 DNA sequence: TGTGCCAGCTCACCGGGACAGTATCAGCCCCAGCATTTT. Translating it yields CASSPGQYQPQHF.

This clone was picked up one time. This chain joins TRBV3-1 (or the pseudogene TRBV3-2) and TRBJ1-1; 8 bases are shared with TRBD1. The CDR3 has 15 amino acids. V trimming: 2 bases; J trimming: 5 bases; junction bases outside the gene matches: 7. CDR1 is LGHDT, CDR2 YNNKEL, per germline (reference sequence). CDR3 nucleotide sequence: TGTGCCAGCAGCCAAATGGGCAGGGGGCGGACTGAAGCTTTCTTT. Residues: CASSQMGRGRTEAFF.

As for this clone: One end of the junction varies from germline; a read error may be responsible. The chain employs TRBV5-1 and TRBJ1-3; weak D call: TRBD1 (6 bases). CDR3 length: 16 amino acids. The germline CDR1 and CDR2 sequences are SGHRS and YFSETQ. The CDR3 protein is CASTLGGASSGNTIYF. CDR3 coding DNA: TGCGCCAGCACCTTGGGGGGCGCGAGCTCTGGAAACACCATATATTTT.

The gene calls are TRBV4-3 and TRBJ2-7; D unresolved. The germline CDR1 and CDR2 sequences are LGHNA and YSLEER. The CDR3 covers 17 residues. Between the trimmed V and J ends, which lost 0 bases and 2 bases, there was a span of 17 bases. The chain's CDR3 is CASSQDRFAEFTYEQYF. In DNA form, the CDR3 reads TGCGCCAGCAGCCAAGATCGCTTCGCGGAATTCACCTACGAGCAGTACTTC.

V gene TRBV29-1 combines with J gene TRBJ2-6, with 7 bases lining up with TRBD1. V was clipped by 0 bases and J by 0 bases; unmatched bases: 8. Germline values: CDR1 SQVTM, CDR2 ANQGSEA. The CDR3 has 18 residues. The CDR3: CSVEDGWDSLSGANVLTF. Written as DNA, the CDR3 is TGCAGCGTTGAAGATGGTTGGGACAGTCTCTCTGGGGCCAACGTCCTGACTTTC.

The chain recombines TRBV10-3 with TRBJ2-6, with TRBD1 matching over 9 bases. CDR3 size: 21 residues. Germline V gene sequence: CDR1 ENHRY, CDR2 SYGVKD. V dropped 0 bases and J dropped 2; count of bases not matched to a gene: 14. The CDR3 loop reads CAISESILRRDRETGANVLTF. The CDR3 region has the DNA TGTGCCATCAGTGAGTCGATCTTGCGTAGGGACAGGGAGACTGGGGCCAACGTCCTGACTTTC.

This chain connects TRBV5-1 to TRBJ1-6; no firm D call. V was pared by 0 bases and J by 10 bases, with 14 bases between. This CDR3 region has 15 residues. CDR1 and CDR2 from the germline V gene are SGHRS and YFSETQ. The CDR3 spells CASSLAVDRESPLHF. The CDR3 DNA reads as TGCGCCAGCAGCTTGGCGGTTGATCGGGAATCACCCCTCCACTTT.

The chain recombines TRBV28 with TRBJ2-7; 9 bases align to TRBD1. Germline CDR1 MDHEN, CDR2 SYDVKM. The CDR3 has 15 amino acids. The V gene end was trimmed by 4 bases and the J gene end by 6 bases; junction bases not matched to a gene: 10. CDR3 residues: CASSSPGQGIREQYF. The CDR3 bases are TGTGCCAGCAGTTCCCCCGGACAGGGGATACGCGAGCAGTACTTC. Looking up the rest from reference TRBV28 and TRBJ2-7 gives the full variable domain: DVKVTQSSRYLVKRTGEKVFLECVQDMDHENMFWYRQDPGLGLRLIYFSYDVKMKEKGDIPEGYSVSREKKERFSLILESASTNQTSMYLCASSSPGQGIREQYFGPGTRLTVT.

The chain uses TRBV9 and TRBJ2-3; 10 bases line up with TRBD1. CDR3 length: 14 residues. Per germline, CDR1 SGDLS and CDR2 YYNGEE. The J segment lost 3 bases and the V segment lost 8 bases, leaving 6 bases of the junction unmatched. The chain's CDR3 is CASGQGDFTDTQYF. CDR3 sequence (DNA): TGTGCCAGTGGACAGGGGGATTTTACAGATACGCAGTATTTT.

The V call is TRBV15, the J call TRBJ1-5; no reliable D call. V was pared by 3 bases and J by 7 bases, with 16 bases between. The germline V gene has CDR1 LNHNV and CDR2 YYDKDF (reference sequence). The CDR3 contains 15 residues. This CDR3 is CATSSYLGGPQPQHF. The CDR3 nucleotides are TGTGCCACCAGCAGCTATTTAGGAGGACCCCAGCCCCAGCATTTT. The complete variable domain, with remaining parts taken from reference TRBV15 and TRBJ1-5, reads DAMVIQNPRYQVTQFGKPVTLSCSQTLNHNVMYWYQQKSSQAPKLLFHYYDKDFNNEADTPDNFQSRRPNTSFCFLDIRSPGLGDTAMYLCATSSYLGGPQPQHFGDGTRLSIL.

The chain employs TRBV3-1 (or the pseudogene TRBV3-2) and TRBJ2-2; 8 nucleotides match TRBD1. Trimming cost V 2 bases and J 6 bases; bases outside gene matches: 5. Germline V gene data show CDR1 as LGHDT and CDR2 as YNNKEL (reference sequence). The CDR3 sequence is 15 residues long. CDR3 coding DNA: TGTGCCAGCAGCCAACGACAGGGGTGGGCCGGGGAGCTGTTTTTT. Translating it yields CASSQRQGWAGELFF.

The genes are TRBV19 and TRBJ1-3, with a weak D call TRBD1 (5 bases). V lost 4 bases, J lost 3 bases, and 16 bases lay in between. Looked up from germline, CDR1 is LNHDA and CDR2 is SQIVND (reference sequence). The CDR3 consists of 16 residues. The CDR3 DNA is TGTGCCAGTAGTACCCCCCCCGGCAGGGTTGGAAACACCATATATTTT. The encoded protein is CASSTPPGRVGNTIYF.

This clone was recorded only once. The chain has TRBV28 and TRBJ2-5; TRBD1 might be the D (5 bases). Germline lookup yields CDR1 MDHEN and CDR2 SYDVKM. The CDR3 loop spans 13 amino acids. Trimming removed 10 bases at V and 1 base at J, with 13 bases between. The CDR3, as DNA: TGTGCCACGGTCAGGGCGTCCCAAGAGACCCAGTACTTC. Protein sequence: CATVRASQETQYF.

The chain couples TRBV4-3 to TRBJ2-2, with 10 bases identical to TRBD2. V dropped 2 bases and J dropped 7; count of bases not matched to a gene: 19. This CDR3 spans 20 amino acids. CDR1 is LGHNA and CDR2 is YSLEER in the germline V gene. CDR3 nucleotides: TGCGCCAGCAGCCAATTGATCAGAGCGGGGGGGCCGGAGGATGGCGGGGAGCTGTTTTTT. Protein sequence: CASSQLIRAGGPEDGGELFF.

The J gene is TRBJ2-7, the V gene TRBV5-5; TRBD2 aligns across 9 bases. V was clipped by 5 bases and J by 2 bases; unmatched bases: 11. The CDR3 has 16 amino acids. From germline, CDR1 is SGHKS and CDR2 YYEKEE (reference sequence). The CDR3 protein is CASSSGAAGGTYEQYF. The CDR3 region has the DNA TGTGCCAGCAGTTCGGGAGCAGCGGGGGGTACCTACGAGCAGTACTTC.

Here the CDR3 DNA reads TGTGCCAGCAGTGAGGGTGGACAGGGGGAAACTCGAAGCACCTTC. This sequence encodes CASSEGGQGETRSTF. The gene calls are TRBV6-1 and TRBJ1-2; 10 bases fit TRBD1. Trimming took 3 bases from V and 13 from J; bases not matched to a gene: 14. The CDR3 consists of 15 residues. The germline gives CDR1 MNHNS, CDR2 SASEGT.

The rearrangement links TRBV7-2 to TRBJ1-2, with a possible D match to TRBD1 (5 bases). In germline, CDR1 is SGHTA, CDR2 FQGNSA. The CDR3 sequence is 14 residues long. Trimming took 4 bases from V and 4 from J, leaving 13 bases between them. The CDR3 region is CASSSSGPPYGYTF. The DNA for the CDR3 is TGTGCCAGCAGCTCTTCAGGGCCCCCCTATGGCTACACCTTC.